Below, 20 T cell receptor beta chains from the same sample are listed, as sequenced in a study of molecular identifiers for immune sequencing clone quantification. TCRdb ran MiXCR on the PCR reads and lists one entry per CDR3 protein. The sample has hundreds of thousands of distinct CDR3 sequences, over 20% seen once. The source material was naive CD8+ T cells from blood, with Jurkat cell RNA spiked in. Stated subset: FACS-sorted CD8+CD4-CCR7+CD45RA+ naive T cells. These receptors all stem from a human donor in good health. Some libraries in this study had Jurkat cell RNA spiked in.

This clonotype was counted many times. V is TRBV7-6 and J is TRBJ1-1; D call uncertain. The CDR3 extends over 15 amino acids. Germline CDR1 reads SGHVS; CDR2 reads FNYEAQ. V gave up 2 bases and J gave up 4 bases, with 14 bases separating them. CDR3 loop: CASSLSQNFGTEAFF. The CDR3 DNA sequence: TGTGCCAGCAGCTTATCCCAGAATTTCGGCACTGAAGCTTTCTTT.

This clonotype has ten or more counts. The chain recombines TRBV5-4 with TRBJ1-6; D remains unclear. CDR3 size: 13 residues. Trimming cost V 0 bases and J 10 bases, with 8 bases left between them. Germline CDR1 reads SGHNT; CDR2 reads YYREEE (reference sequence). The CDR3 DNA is TGTGCCAGCAGCTTGGCTGCTGGCTCACCCCTCCACTTT. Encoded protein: CASSLAAGSPLHF.

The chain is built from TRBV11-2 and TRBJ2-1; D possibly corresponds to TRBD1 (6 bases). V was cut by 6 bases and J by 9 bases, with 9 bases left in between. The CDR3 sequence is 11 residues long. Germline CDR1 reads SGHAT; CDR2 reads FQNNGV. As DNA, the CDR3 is TGTGCCAGCAGGGGCAGGGGTGAGCAGTTCTTC. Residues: CASRGRGEQFF.

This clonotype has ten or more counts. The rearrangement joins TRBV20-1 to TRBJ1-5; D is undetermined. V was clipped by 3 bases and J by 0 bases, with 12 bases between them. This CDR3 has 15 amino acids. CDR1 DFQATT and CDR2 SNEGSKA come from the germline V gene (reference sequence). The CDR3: CSASSGLNSNQPQHF. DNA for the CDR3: TGCAGTGCTAGTTCAGGCCTAAATAGCAATCAGCCCCAGCATTTT.

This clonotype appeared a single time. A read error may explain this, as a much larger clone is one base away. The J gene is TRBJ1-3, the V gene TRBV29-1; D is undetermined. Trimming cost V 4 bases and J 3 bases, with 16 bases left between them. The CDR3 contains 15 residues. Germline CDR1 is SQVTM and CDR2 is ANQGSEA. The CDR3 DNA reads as TGCAGCGTTGCGATGGCAGGAGATTTTGGAAACACCATATATTTT. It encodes CSVAMAGDFGNTIYF.

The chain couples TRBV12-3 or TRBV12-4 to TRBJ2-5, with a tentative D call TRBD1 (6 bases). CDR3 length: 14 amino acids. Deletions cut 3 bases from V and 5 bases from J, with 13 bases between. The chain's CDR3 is CASSFRQGPETQYF. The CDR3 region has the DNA TGTGCCAGCAGTTTCCGTCAGGGGCCGGAGACCCAGTACTTC.

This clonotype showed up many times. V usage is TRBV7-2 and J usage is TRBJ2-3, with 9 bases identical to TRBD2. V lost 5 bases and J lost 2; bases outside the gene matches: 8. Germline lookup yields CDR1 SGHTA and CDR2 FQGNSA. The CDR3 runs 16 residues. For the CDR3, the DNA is TGTGCCAGCAGCGTTCCTAGCGGGGTTGACACAGATACGCAGTATTTT. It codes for CASSVPSGVDTDTQYF.

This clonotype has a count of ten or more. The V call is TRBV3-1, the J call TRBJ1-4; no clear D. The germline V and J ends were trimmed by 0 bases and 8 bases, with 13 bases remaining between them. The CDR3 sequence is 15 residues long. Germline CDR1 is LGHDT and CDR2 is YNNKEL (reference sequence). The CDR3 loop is CASSQDLTPAEKLFF. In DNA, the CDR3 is TGTGCCAGCAGCCAAGATCTGACGCCAGCAGAAAAACTGTTTTTT.

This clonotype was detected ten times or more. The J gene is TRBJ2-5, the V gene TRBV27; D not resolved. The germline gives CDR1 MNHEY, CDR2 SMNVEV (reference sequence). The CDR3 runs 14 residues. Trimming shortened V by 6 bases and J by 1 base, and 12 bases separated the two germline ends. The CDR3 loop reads CASRSQGFQETQYF. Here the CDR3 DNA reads TGTGCCAGCAGATCCCAAGGGTTCCAAGAGACCCAGTACTTC.

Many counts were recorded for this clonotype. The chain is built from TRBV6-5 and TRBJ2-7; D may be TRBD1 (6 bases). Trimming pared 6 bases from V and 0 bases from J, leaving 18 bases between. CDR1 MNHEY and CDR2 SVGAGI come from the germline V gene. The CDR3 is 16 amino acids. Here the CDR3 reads CASSPTLQGSSYEQYF. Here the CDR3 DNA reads TGTGCCAGCAGCCCAACCCTACAGGGAAGCTCCTACGAGCAGTACTTC.

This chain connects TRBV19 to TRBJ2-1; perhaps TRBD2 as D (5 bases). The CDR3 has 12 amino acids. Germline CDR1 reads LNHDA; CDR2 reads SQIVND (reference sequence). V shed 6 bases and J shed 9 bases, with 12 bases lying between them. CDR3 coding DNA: TGTGCCAGTAGCCAATTGGGGAGTGAGCAGTTCTTC. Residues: CASSQLGSEQFF.

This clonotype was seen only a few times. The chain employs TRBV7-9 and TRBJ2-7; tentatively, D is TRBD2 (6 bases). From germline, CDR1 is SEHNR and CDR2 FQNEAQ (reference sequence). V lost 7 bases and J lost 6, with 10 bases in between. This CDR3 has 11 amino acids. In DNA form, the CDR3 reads TGTGCCAGCACCTTGCGGGGCGAGCAGTACTTC. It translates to CASTLRGEQYF.

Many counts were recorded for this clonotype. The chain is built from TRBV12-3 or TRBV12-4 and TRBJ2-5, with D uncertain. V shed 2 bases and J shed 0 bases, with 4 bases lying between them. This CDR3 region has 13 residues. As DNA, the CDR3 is TGTGCCAGCAGTTTACAGTACCAAGAGACCCAGTACTTC. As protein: CASSLQYQETQYF.

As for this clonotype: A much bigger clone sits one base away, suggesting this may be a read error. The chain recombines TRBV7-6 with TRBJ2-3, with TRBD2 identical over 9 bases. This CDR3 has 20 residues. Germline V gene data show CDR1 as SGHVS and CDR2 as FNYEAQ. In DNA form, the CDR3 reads TGTGCCAGCAGCTTAGCGTTAAGCGGGGGGCCTACCTCTAGCACAGATATGCAGTATTTT. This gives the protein CASSLALSGGPTSSTDMQYF.

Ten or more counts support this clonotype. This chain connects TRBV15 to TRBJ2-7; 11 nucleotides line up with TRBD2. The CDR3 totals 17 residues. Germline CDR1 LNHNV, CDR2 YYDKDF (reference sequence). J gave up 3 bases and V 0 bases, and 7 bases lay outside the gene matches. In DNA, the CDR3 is TGTGCCACCAGCAGAGATGTCCTAGCGGGGGGAAGCTACGAGCAGTACTTC. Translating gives CATSRDVLAGGSYEQYF.

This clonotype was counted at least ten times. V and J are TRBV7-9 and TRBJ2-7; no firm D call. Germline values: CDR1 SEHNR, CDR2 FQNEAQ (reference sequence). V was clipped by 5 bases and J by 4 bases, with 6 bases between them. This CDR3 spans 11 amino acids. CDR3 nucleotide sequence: TGTGCCAGCAGCCACGATTACGAGCAGTACTTC. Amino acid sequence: CASSHDYEQYF.

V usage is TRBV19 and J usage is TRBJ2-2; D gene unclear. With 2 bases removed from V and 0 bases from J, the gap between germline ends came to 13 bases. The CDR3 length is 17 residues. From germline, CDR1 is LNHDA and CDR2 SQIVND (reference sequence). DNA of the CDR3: TGTGCCAGTAGTATATTGCGGATCAAATCGAACACCGGGGAGCTGTTTTTT. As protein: CASSILRIKSNTGELFF.

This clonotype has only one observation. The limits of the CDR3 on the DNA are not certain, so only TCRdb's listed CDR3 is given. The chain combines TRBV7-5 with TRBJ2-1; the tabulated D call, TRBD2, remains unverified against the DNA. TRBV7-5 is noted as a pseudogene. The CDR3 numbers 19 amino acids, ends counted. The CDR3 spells CISVPEALVVQFFYNEQSF.

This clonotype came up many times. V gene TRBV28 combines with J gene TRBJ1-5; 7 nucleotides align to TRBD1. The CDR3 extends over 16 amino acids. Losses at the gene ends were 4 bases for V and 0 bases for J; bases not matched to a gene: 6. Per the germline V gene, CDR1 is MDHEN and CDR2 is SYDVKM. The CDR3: CASSSEGTDSNQPQHF. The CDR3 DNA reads TGTGCCAGCAGTTCAGAAGGGACAGATAGCAATCAGCCCCAGCATTTT.

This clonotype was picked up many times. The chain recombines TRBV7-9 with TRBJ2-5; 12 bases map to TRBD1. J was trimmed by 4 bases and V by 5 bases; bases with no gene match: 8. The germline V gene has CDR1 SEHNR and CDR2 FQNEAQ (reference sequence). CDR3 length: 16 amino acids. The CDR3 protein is CASSAGTGGLRETQYF. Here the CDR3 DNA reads TGTGCCAGCAGCGCCGGGACAGGGGGCCTTCGAGAGACCCAGTACTTC.